Below, one T cell receptor beta chain is given with its context. Its antigen is unknown. V was cut by 0 bases and J by 5 bases, with 23 bases left in between. The CDR3 consists of 17 residues. Per the germline V gene, CDR1 is GTSNPN and CDR2 is SVGIG (reference sequence). The sample comes from a study of blood T cells in healthy people across ages. Broader study findings: Long-lived donors had more naive CD4+ cells and higher diversity than aged donors.

For the second PCR, which ran for about 6 to 11 cycles, a sample-barcoded 5' primer and a J-beta primer mix were used. There were at least 3 million CDR3-containing paired-end reads obtained from each sample. TCRdb reanalysed the 5' RACE reads using MiXCR and keeps one entry per CDR3 protein. The data contain around 940,000 distinct CDR3 sequences, around 54% of them singletons. The people who gave samples were healthy Caucasians from Russia, aged about 6 to 100. About 9.9 milliliters of peripheral blood were drawn from each donor. This sequence joins TRBV30 and TRBJ2-7; D not resolved. This TCR derives from a woman aged 55-69 years in good health. Sequenced input: blood. The CDR3 loop reads CAWSVRQAAPPSHEQYF. The CDR3 coding sequence is TGTGCCTGGAGTGTACGGCAGGCCGCCCCCCCATCCCACGAGCAGTACTTC. The full variable domain, rest sourced from reference TRBV30 and TRBJ2-7, is SQTIHQWPATLVQPVGSPLSLECTVEGTSNPNLYWYRQAAGRGLQLLFYSVGIGQISSEVPQNLSASRPQDRQFILSSKKLLLSDSGFYLCAWSVRQAAPPSHEQYFGPGTRLTVT.